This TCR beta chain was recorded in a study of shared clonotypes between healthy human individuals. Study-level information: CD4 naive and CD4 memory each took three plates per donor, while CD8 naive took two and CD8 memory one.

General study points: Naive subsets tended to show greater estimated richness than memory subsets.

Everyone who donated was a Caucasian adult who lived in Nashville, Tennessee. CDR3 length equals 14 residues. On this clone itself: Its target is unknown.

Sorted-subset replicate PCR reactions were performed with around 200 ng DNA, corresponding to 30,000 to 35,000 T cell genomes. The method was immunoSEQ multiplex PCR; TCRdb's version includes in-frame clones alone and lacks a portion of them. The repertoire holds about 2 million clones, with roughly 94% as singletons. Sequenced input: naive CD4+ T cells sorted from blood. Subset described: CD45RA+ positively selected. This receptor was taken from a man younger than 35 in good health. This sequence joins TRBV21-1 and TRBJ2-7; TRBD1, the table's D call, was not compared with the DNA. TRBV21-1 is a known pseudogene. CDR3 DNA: TGTGCCAGCAGCAACCCCACAGGGGTCCACGAGCAGTACTTC. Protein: CASSNPTGVHEQYF.